The subject of this entry is one T cell receptor (beta chain). The antigen remains unidentified. The data are from a study of shared clonotypes between healthy human individuals. Study-level points and caveats: Lower generation probabilities were found for non-shared clonotypes than for those shared by all four donors.

Profiled with immunoSEQ multiplex PCR; TCRdb holds only in-frame clones, not every one. Among about 2.1 million clones listed, 90% to 95% were seen once. This CDR3 is 17 amino acids long. Germline CDR1 reads KGHSH; CDR2 reads LQKENI. Trimming left V 3 bases short and J 3 bases short, with 20 bases between. Naive CD8 cells, CD45RO-negative and positively selected for CCR7, excluded terminally differentiated effector memory CD45RA+ cells. Input material: naive CD8+ T cells from PBMCs. The chain recombines TRBV18 with TRBJ1-1; D is perhaps TRBD1 (6 bases). The sequence derives from a young man in good health. Some clones in this sample may be carry-over from other donors' samples. In DNA form, the CDR3 reads TGTGCCAGCTCACCGAAGAGACAGGATGCTGGGGACACTGAAGCTTTCTTT. Residues: CASSPKRQDAGDTEAFF. Looking up the rest from reference TRBV18 and TRBJ1-1 gives the full variable domain: NAGVMQNPRHLVRRRGQEARLRCSPMKGHSHVYWYRQLPEEGLKFMVYLQKENIIDESGMPKERFSAEFPKEGPSILRIQQVVRGDSAAYFCASSPKRQDAGDTEAFFGQGTRLTVV.